Shown below are 21 T cell receptor beta chains from a single sample sequenced in a study of cytomegalovirus exposure and HLA in healthy donors. PCR amplification relied on 60 Vbeta primers (plus 13 Jbeta primers). The repertoire was sequenced with immunoSEQ multiplex PCR; TCRdb's copy has only in-frame clones and lacks some. The sample has some 130,000 clones; approximately 61% are singletons. Sequencing input: PBMCs. The receptors were sampled from a human donor in good health.

The V and J genes are TRBV23-1 and TRBJ2-3; 9 nucleotides agree with TRBD2. TRBV23-1 is an ORF, with its function uncertain. The CDR3 consists of 17 residues. The V gene end was trimmed by 0 bases and the J gene end by 4 bases; junction bases not matched to a gene: 8. The CDR3 sequence: CASSQSLRGRAADTQYF. In DNA, the CDR3 is TGCGCCAGCAGTCAATCGTTGCGCGGGAGGGCCGCAGATACGCAGTATTTT.

The chain uses TRBV6-5 and TRBJ2-7; 8 nucleotides line up with TRBD1. The ends lost 1 base at V and 5 bases at J; junction bases unmatched: 10. Germline assignment: CDR1 MNHEY and CDR2 SVGAGI. This CDR3 contains 16 residues. The CDR3 region has the DNA TGTGCCAGCAGTTACTTGGGGGGACAGGAGAGCCACGAGCAGTACTTC. Encoded protein: CASSYLGGQESHEQYF.

As for this clone: Additional DNA sequences in this sample encode the identical CDR3. This chain uses TRBV9 with TRBJ2-3; D is uncertain. The CDR3 extends over 15 amino acids. V was trimmed by 0 bases and J by 1 base, leaving 9 bases between them. Germline V gene sequence: CDR1 SGDLS, CDR2 YYNGEE. The CDR3 loop reads CASSVGALGTDTQYF. The CDR3 nucleotides read TGTGCCAGCAGCGTAGGGGCGCTCGGCACAGATACGCAGTATTTT. The variable domain in full, completed from reference TRBV9 and TRBJ2-3, reads DSGVTQTPKHLITATGQRVTLRCSPRSGDLSVYWYQQSLDQGLQFLIQYYNGEERAKGNILERFSAQQFPDLHSELNLSSLELGDSALYFCASSVGALGTDTQYFGPGTRLTVL.

The chain is built from TRBV28 and TRBJ1-1; no firm D call. V was trimmed by 3 bases and J by 10 bases, leaving 9 bases between them. Germline CDR1 is MDHEN and CDR2 is SYDVKM. The CDR3 runs 11 residues. The CDR3 loop is CASSLQRVAFF. The CDR3 DNA is TGTGCCAGCAGTTTGCAGCGAGTAGCTTTCTTT. Variable domain in full (rest from reference TRBV28 and TRBJ1-1): DVKVTQSSRYLVKRTGEKVFLECVQDMDHENMFWYRQDPGLGLRLIYFSYDVKMKEKGDIPEGYSVSREKKERFSLILESASTNQTSMYLCASSLQRVAFFGQGTRLTVV.

The chain employs TRBV27 and TRBJ2-7; D is uncertain. This CDR3 region has 14 residues. V lost 0 bases and J 4 bases, leaving 10 bases between the germline ends. Germline CDR1 is MNHEY and CDR2 is SMNVEV (reference sequence). The CDR3 region has the DNA TGTGCCAGCAGTTTATCTCAGGTCTCTTACGAGCAGTACTTC. It yields the protein CASSLSQVSYEQYF.

The chain employs TRBV4-1 and TRBJ2-5, with a tentative D call TRBD1 (5 bases). The CDR3 is made up of 16 amino acids. The V and J ends lost 1 base and 5 bases respectively, with 17 bases between them. Per germline, CDR1 MGHRA and CDR2 YSYEKL. In DNA form, the CDR3 reads TGCGCCAGCAGCCAAGGGGGCCGCGGCCCGAGGGAGACCCAGTACTTC. This gives the protein CASSQGGRGPRETQYF.

The J gene is TRBJ2-3, the V gene TRBV19, with a tentative D call TRBD2 (6 bases). Germline values: CDR1 LNHDA, CDR2 SQIVND (reference sequence). This CDR3 has 14 residues. Trimming removed 6 bases at V and 4 bases at J, with 14 bases between. CDR3 bases: TGTGCCAGTAGGGAGCGGGCGAGGCCAGATACGCAGTATTTT. It is translated as CASRERARPDTQYF.

The rearrangement uses TRBV2 and TRBJ2-3; no firm D call. Germline V gene lookup returns CDR1 SNHLY and CDR2 FYNNEI. V gave up 2 bases and J gave up 1 base, with 7 bases separating them. The CDR3 extends over 14 amino acids. The CDR3 spells CASSELQGTDTQYF. CDR3 DNA sequence: TGTGCCAGCAGTGAACTCCAGGGCACAGATACGCAGTATTTT. Variable domain in full (rest from reference TRBV2 and TRBJ2-3): EPEVTQTPSHQVTQMGQEVILRCVPISNHLYFYWYRQILGQKVEFLVSFYNNEISEKSEIFDDQFSVERPDGSNFTLKIRSTKLEDSAMYFCASSELQGTDTQYFGPGTRLTVL.

The rearrangement links TRBV19 to TRBJ2-7; 9 nucleotides line up with TRBD2. Germline assignment: CDR1 LNHDA and CDR2 SQIVND (reference sequence). CDR3 length: 14 amino acids. Unmatched junction bases numbered 7, after V lost 6 bases and J lost 4 bases. The CDR3 region has the DNA TGTGCCAGTAGCGGGAAGGGACTAGCTTACGAGCAGTACTTC. Amino acid sequence: CASSGKGLAYEQYF. The variable domain in full, completed from reference TRBV19 and TRBJ2-7, reads DGGITQSPKYLFRKEGQNVTLSCEQNLNHDAMYWYRQDPGQGLRLIYYSQIVNDFQKGDIAEGYSVSREKKESFPLTVTSAQKNPTAFYLCASSGKGLAYEQYFGPGTRLTVT.

J is TRBJ2-2 and V is TRBV27; TRBD2 is a possible D gene (5 bases). Trimming shortened V by 2 bases and J by 6 bases, and 16 bases separated the two germline ends. Germline V gene lookup returns CDR1 MNHEY and CDR2 SMNVEV (reference sequence). CDR3 length equals 16 residues. In nucleotides, the CDR3 is TGTGCCAGCAGTTTAGATAAAGGTTTGAGGGCCGGGGAGCTGTTTTTT. It encodes CASSLDKGLRAGELFF.

The chain joins TRBV27 to TRBJ2-1, with 9 bases matching TRBD1. Per germline, CDR1 MNHEY and CDR2 SMNVEV (reference sequence). The CDR3 contains 16 residues. Trimming cost V 3 bases and J 2 bases; bases outside gene matches: 5. CDR3 sequence reads: CASSFETGGAYNEQFF. CDR3 coding DNA: TGTGCCAGCAGTTTCGAGACAGGGGGGGCCTACAATGAGCAGTTCTTC.

The V gene is TRBV18, the J gene TRBJ2-3; tentative D call: TRBD1 (5 bases). Trimming shortened V by 8 bases and J by 0 bases, and 12 bases separated the two germline ends. The CDR3 is 14 amino acids. Germline values: CDR1 KGHSH, CDR2 LQKENI. The CDR3 DNA follows: TGTGCCAGCAACCCGGACATAAGCACAGATACGCAGTATTTT. Residues: CASNPDISTDTQYF.

The chain employs TRBV28 and TRBJ1-2; D may be TRBD1 (6 bases). The V gene lost 6 bases and the J gene lost 8 bases, with 19 bases spanning the gap. This CDR3 has 14 residues. Germline V gene lookup returns CDR1 MDHEN and CDR2 SYDVKM. The CDR3 spells CASSTRRGGWGYTF. The CDR3 region has the DNA TGTGCCAGCAGCACTCGGAGGGGGGGGTGGGGCTACACCTTC.

The table lists this clone with a few counts. V usage is TRBV7-6 and J usage is TRBJ2-5; the D is unclear. The CDR3 runs 14 residues. V lost 2 bases, J lost 2 bases, and 9 bases lay in between. From germline, CDR1 is SGHVS and CDR2 FNYEAQ. CDR3 nucleotides: TGTGCCAGCAGCTTATCTAGGCCTCAAGAGACCCAGTACTTC. Amino acid sequence: CASSLSRPQETQYF.

CDR3 bases: TGTGCCAGCAGCATTAGCGGGGGTACGCAGTATTTT. This encodes CASSISGGTQYF. The rearrangement links TRBV5-6 to TRBJ2-3; TRBD2 matches at 9 bases. Unmatched junction bases numbered 2, after V lost 4 bases and J lost 8 bases. The CDR3 spans 12 residues. The germline CDR1 and CDR2 sequences are SGHDT and YYEEEE.

The chain uses TRBV21-1 and TRBJ2-7; the table's D gene call, TRBD2, was not cross checked with the DNA. TRBV21-1 is a known pseudogene. The CDR3 has 16 residues. The CDR3 sequence: CASSQGTSGGFYEQYF. The CDR3 DNA sequence: TGTGCCAGCAGCCAAGGGACTAGCGGAGGATTCTACGAGCAGTACTTC.

The chain employs TRBV5-1 and TRBJ2-7, with a weak D call TRBD2 (6 bases). The CDR3 length is 13 residues. V was trimmed by 5 bases and J by 3 bases, leaving 12 bases between them. Per germline, CDR1 SGHRS and CDR2 YFSETQ. The CDR3 protein is CASREQEGYEQYF. DNA of the CDR3: TGCGCCAGCAGGGAACAGGAGGGCTACGAGCAGTACTTC.

This rearrangement joins TRBV10-3 to TRBJ2-7; D may be TRBD1 (5 bases). V shed 8 bases and J shed 3 bases, with 11 bases lying between them. The CDR3 runs 12 residues. Germline lookup yields CDR1 ENHRY and CDR2 SYGVKD. CDR3 amino acids: CAISSTVYEQYF. CDR3 nucleotide sequence: TGTGCCATCTCATCGACAGTCTACGAGCAGTACTTC.

The V and J genes are TRBV9 and TRBJ2-4; 9 bases line up with TRBD1. Germline V gene lookup returns CDR1 SGDLS and CDR2 YYNGEE. The ends lost 6 bases at V and 0 bases at J; junction bases unmatched: 13. The CDR3 is 18 amino acids. This chain's CDR3 is CASTKGTGLSGAKNIQYF. The CDR3 bases are TGTGCCAGCACCAAGGGGACAGGGCTTAGTGGAGCCAAAAACATTCAGTACTTC.

The chain is built from TRBV19 and TRBJ2-3; 12 bases agree with TRBD2. V lost 4 bases to trimming and J lost 4 bases; unmatched junction nucleotides: 3. The CDR3 runs to 15 residues. The V gene's germline CDR1 is LNHDA and CDR2 SQIVND (reference sequence). The CDR3 nucleotides read TGTGCCAGTAGTAGACTAGCGGGAGCGGCAGATACGCAGTATTTT. This codes for CASSRLAGAADTQYF.

This clone is a singleton in its sample. The chain uses TRBV7-3 and TRBJ2-7; TRBD2 matches at 7 bases. Germline values: CDR1 SGHTA, CDR2 FQGTGA. V shed 5 bases, J shed 2 bases, and the junction held 6 bases outside the gene matches. This CDR3 is built from 14 residues. The CDR3 DNA reads TGTGCCAGCAGCCCCTCGGGAGGTACCTACGAGCAGTACTTC. Translation: CASSPSGGTYEQYF.